What follows are 28 T cell receptor beta chains derived from one specimen sequenced in a study of cytomegalovirus exposure and HLA in healthy donors. Assay used: immunoSEQ multiplex PCR; TCRdb lists only in-frame clones, some missing. Of some 170,000 clones listed, roughly 86% were seen once; the top ten hold 2% to 3%. Sequenced input: PBMCs. These receptors originate from a man aged 18 to 29 in good health and CMV-seropositive.

The chain combines TRBV2 with TRBJ2-7; TRBD2 matches at 9 bases. Trimming removed 5 bases from V and 2 bases from J; junction bases left unmatched: 4. CDR1 and CDR2 (germline): SNHLY, FYNNEI. This CDR3 comprises 14 residues. CDR3 bases: TGTGCCAGCAGTCTGACTAGCGGAACCTACGAGCAGTACTTC. It specifies CASSLTSGTYEQYF.

J is TRBJ1-1 and V is TRBV4-2; the D is unclear. V shed 0 bases and J shed 7 bases, with 6 bases lying between them. Germline assignment: CDR1 LGHNA and CDR2 YNFKEQ. CDR3 length: 12 residues. The CDR3 loop reads CASSQDAYEAFF. The CDR3 DNA reads TGTGCCAGCAGCCAAGACGCCTATGAAGCTTTCTTT.

The chain has TRBV19 and TRBJ1-5; the match to TRBD1 covers 7 bases. Germline CDR1 and CDR2: LNHDA and SQIVND (reference sequence). The length of the CDR3 is 16 residues. With 3 bases clipped from V and 4 bases from J, the junction kept 9 bases outside the gene matches. The CDR3 DNA sequence: TGTGCCAGTAGTATCGGGACAGCAATTTCAAATCAGCCCCAGCATTTT. It is translated as CASSIGTAISNQPQHF.

The gene calls are TRBV9 and TRBJ2-1; TRBD2 matches 10 bases. The CDR3 consists of 20 residues. From germline, CDR1 is SGDLS and CDR2 YYNGEE. V shed 4 bases and J 7 bases; nucleotides not matched to a gene: 23. The chain's CDR3 is CASSREWGQILAGDRNEQFF. DNA for the CDR3: TGTGCCAGCAGCCGAGAATGGGGACAGATTCTAGCGGGAGACCGAAATGAGCAGTTCTTC. The full variable domain, in which reference TRBV9 and TRBJ2-1 provide the parts outside the CDR3, is DSGVTQTPKHLITATGQRVTLRCSPRSGDLSVYWYQQSLDQGLQFLIQYYNGEERAKGNILERFSAQQFPDLHSELNLSSLELGDSALYFCASSREWGQILAGDRNEQFFGPGTRLTVL.

This chain uses TRBV29-1 with TRBJ1-2, with D possibly matching TRBD1 (5 bases). The germline gives CDR1 SQVTM, CDR2 ANQGSEA. V dropped 2 bases and J dropped 2 bases, with 9 bases sitting between them. This CDR3 comprises 13 residues. The CDR3 sequence: CSVERGGNYGYTF. CDR3 in DNA: TGCAGCGTTGAAAGGGGTGGGAACTATGGCTACACCTTC.

The J gene is TRBJ2-7, the V gene TRBV6-5; D ambiguous. Germline CDR1 reads MNHEY; CDR2 reads SVGAGI. The CDR3 loop spans 14 amino acids. V lost 5 bases to trimming and J lost 0 bases, with 11 bases between them. The CDR3 bases are TGTGCCAGCAGTCTAACCCTAAGCTCCTACGAGCAGTACTTC. As protein: CASSLTLSSYEQYF.

This clone is medium-sized (0.01 to 0.1%) within its sample. The rearrangement joins TRBV9 to TRBJ2-7; a possible D gene is TRBD1 (6 bases). The CDR3 is 14 amino acids. CDR1 is SGDLS and CDR2 is YYNGEE in the germline V gene. Trimming took 0 bases from V and 4 from J, leaving 11 bases between them. The CDR3 sequence is CASSVDWDTYEQYF. Here the CDR3 DNA reads TGTGCCAGCAGCGTAGACTGGGACACTTACGAGCAGTACTTC.

The rearrangement joins TRBV4-1 to TRBJ1-2; 7 nucleotides align to TRBD1. The CDR3 consists of 18 residues. V lost 1 base and J lost 2; bases outside the gene matches: 13. The V gene's germline CDR1 is MGHRA and CDR2 YSYEKL. This CDR3 reads CASSQGPGTDTLNYGYTF. The CDR3 DNA reads TGCGCCAGCAGCCAAGGGCCCGGGACAGACACCTTAAACTATGGCTACACCTTC.

This chain joins TRBV28 and TRBJ1-2; 8 bases line up with TRBD1. Germline V gene sequence: CDR1 MDHEN, CDR2 SYDVKM. Trimming took 2 bases from V and 6 from J; bases not matched to a gene: 5. The CDR3 runs 14 residues. In DNA, the CDR3 is TGTGCCAGCAGTTTAAGGATGACAGGGGATGGCTACACCTTC. It codes for CASSLRMTGDGYTF.

CDR3 DNA sequence: TGTGCCAGCATCGAGGGGAGGGGTTGGGAAAAACTGTTTTTT. Translated, it gives CASIEGRGWEKLFF. The rearrangement links TRBV2 to TRBJ1-4; D perhaps matches TRBD1 (5 bases). The V end was cut by 7 bases, the J end by 8 bases, with 17 bases between. The CDR3 is 14 residues long. The germline V gene encodes CDR1 SNHLY and CDR2 FYNNEI.

The chain carries TRBV7-8 and TRBJ2-3; 8 positions agree with TRBD2. Germline CDR1 reads SGHVS; CDR2 reads FQNEAQ. The CDR3 is 16 residues long. Losses at the gene ends were 1 base for V and 6 bases for J; bases not matched to a gene: 9. Here the CDR3 DNA reads TGTGCCAGCAGCTTAGTTTTGCGGGGGGTCTCTGATACGCAGTATTTT. As protein: CASSLVLRGVSDTQYF.

This chain uses TRBV5-1 with TRBJ2-2; 7 positions match TRBD2. The CDR3 is made up of 16 amino acids. With V trimmed by 0 bases and J by 5 bases, 7 bases remained unmatched. Germline V gene data show CDR1 as SGHRS and CDR2 as YFSETQ. CDR3 in DNA: TGCGCCAGCAGCTTGGTCCCGGGACTACGAACCGGGGAGCTGTTTTTT. Its protein product is CASSLVPGLRTGELFF.

The chain joins TRBV7-2 to TRBJ1-6; D is ambiguous. V shed 2 bases and J shed 5 bases, with 13 bases lying between them. The CDR3 runs 16 residues. Germline V gives CDR1 SGHTA, CDR2 FQGNSA. CDR3 protein: CASSLRRVDDNSPLHF. CDR3 in DNA: TGTGCCAGCAGCTTAAGGAGGGTAGATGATAATTCACCCCTCCACTTT.

The rearrangement joins TRBV4-1 to TRBJ1-2; unclear D gene. CDR3 size: 16 residues. V lost 2 bases and J lost 0, with 13 bases in between. Germline CDR1 and CDR2: MGHRA and YSYEKL. The CDR3 coding sequence is TGCGCCAGCAGCCAAAAAACAGAAAATTCTAACTATGGCTACACCTTC. Amino acid sequence: CASSQKTENSNYGYTF.

The rearrangement joins TRBV4-3 to TRBJ2-7; possibly TRBD2 for D (5 bases). The V gene's germline CDR1 is LGHNA and CDR2 YSLEER. There are 15 residues in the CDR3. Trimming took 4 bases from V and 0 from J, leaving 13 bases between them. CDR3 bases: TGCGCCAGCAGCCGAGCGGTCCGGTACTCCTACGAGCAGTACTTC. It translates to CASSRAVRYSYEQYF.

The chain employs TRBV6-1 and TRBJ1-4, with 7 bases that match TRBD1. J was trimmed by 7 bases and V by 6 bases; bases with no gene match: 5. The CDR3 is made up of 13 amino acids. From germline, CDR1 is MNHNS and CDR2 SASEGT. The CDR3 reads CASRQGQTEKLFF. The CDR3 DNA reads as TGTGCCAGCAGACAGGGACAGACTGAAAAACTGTTTTTT.

The rearrangement links TRBV7-9 to TRBJ1-2, with 9 bases lining up with TRBD1. Germline lookup yields CDR1 SEHNR and CDR2 FQNEAQ (reference sequence). There are 15 residues in the CDR3. The ends lost 4 bases at V and 3 bases at J; junction bases unmatched: 6. The CDR3 here is CASSSGTGSDYGYTF. DNA for the CDR3: TGTGCCAGCAGCTCCGGGACAGGGTCCGACTATGGCTACACCTTC.

This rearrangement joins TRBV7-9 to TRBJ2-3; D unresolved. Germline lookup yields CDR1 SEHNR and CDR2 FQNEAQ (reference sequence). Trimming stripped 5 bases from V and 2 bases from J, with 17 bases between. This CDR3 spans 16 amino acids. Here the CDR3 DNA reads TGTGCCAGCAGCCCGTACGGCGCGGCCCTCACAGATACGCAGTATTTT. This gives the protein CASSPYGAALTDTQYF.

This clone was observed many times. The rearrangement joins TRBV7-9 to TRBJ2-4; 9 nucleotides align to TRBD1. Germline loops: CDR1 SEHNR, CDR2 FQNEAQ (reference sequence). The J segment lost 14 bases and the V segment lost 4 bases, leaving 9 bases of the junction unmatched. This CDR3 contains 13 residues. CDR3 nucleotide sequence: TGTGCCAGCAGCTCAACCGGGACAGGGTTGAAGTACTTC. Amino acids: CASSSTGTGLKYF. The full variable domain, its missing parts supplied by reference TRBV7-9 and TRBJ2-4, is DTGVSQNPRHKITKRGQNVTFRCDPISEHNRLYWYRQTLGQGPEFLTYFQNEAQLEKSRLLSDRFSAERPKGSFSTLEIQRTEQGDSAMYLCASSSTGTGLKYFGAGTRLSVL.

CDR3 nucleotides: TGTGCCAGCAGCCTCAGGGGCAGGATACAAGAGACCCAGTACTTC. Protein product: CASSLRGRIQETQYF. The V gene is TRBV6-1, the J gene TRBJ2-5, with D perhaps TRBD1 (6 bases). Trimming cost V 6 bases and J 2 bases, with 16 bases left between them. This CDR3 contains 15 residues. Germline loops: CDR1 MNHNS, CDR2 SASEGT.

The chain is built from TRBV18 and TRBJ1-1; unclear D gene. CDR3 length: 12 residues. V dropped 0 bases and J dropped 9 bases, with 8 bases sitting between them. Germline values: CDR1 KGHSH, CDR2 LQKENI. The CDR3 DNA follows: TGTGCCAGCTCACCACCGCAGACTCAAGCTTTCTTT. The encoded protein is CASSPPQTQAFF.

This rearrangement joins TRBV27 to TRBJ1-5; possibly TRBD1 for D (6 bases). Germline V CDR1 and CDR2: MNHEY, SMNVEV (reference sequence). V lost 8 bases and J lost 5, with 19 bases in between. The CDR3 covers 15 residues. CDR3 loop: CASRASTGADQPQHF. The CDR3 coding sequence is TGTGCCAGCCGAGCGTCGACAGGCGCAGATCAGCCCCAGCATTTT.

This clone is a singleton in its sample. V is TRBV15 and J is TRBJ1-1; a weak D match, TRBD1 (5 bases). CDR1 and CDR2 (germline): LNHNV, YYDKDF (reference sequence). V was trimmed by 5 bases and J by 5 bases, leaving 12 bases between them. The CDR3 is 13 residues long. The CDR3 loop is CATSPQGITEAFF. The CDR3 DNA follows: TGTGCCACCAGCCCGCAGGGTATTACTGAAGCTTTCTTT.

V is TRBV5-1 and J is TRBJ1-1; no definite D call. CDR1 and CDR2 (germline): SGHRS, YFSETQ. This CDR3 is built from 13 residues. V lost 0 bases, J lost 8 bases, and 11 bases lay in between. The DNA of the CDR3 is TGCGCCAGCAGCTTGGCCGGAGAGATCGAAGCTTTCTTT. Protein product: CASSLAGEIEAFF.

The J gene is TRBJ2-1, the V gene TRBV6-1; 9 nucleotides align to TRBD2. The CDR3 is 17 residues long. Germline trimming cut 0 bases from V and 8 bases from J; bases unmatched to any gene: 11. Per the germline V gene, CDR1 is MNHNS and CDR2 is SASEGT. DNA for the CDR3: TGTGCCAGCAGTGAAGCGCTTCGTCTAGCGGGAAGCGATGAGCAGTTCTTC. Amino acids: CASSEALRLAGSDEQFF.

This chain connects TRBV5-1 to TRBJ2-3; no definite D call. This CDR3 contains 14 residues. V was pared by 2 bases and J by 0 bases, with 7 bases between. CDR1 and CDR2 (germline): SGHRS, YFSETQ. CDR3 sequence: CASSFSTSTDTQYF. The CDR3 DNA sequence: TGCGCCAGCAGCTTTTCTACTAGCACAGATACGCAGTATTTT.

This chain connects TRBV27 to TRBJ2-3; TRBD2 is a possible D gene (5 bases). The CDR3 sequence is 14 residues long. The germline V gene has CDR1 MNHEY and CDR2 SMNVEV (reference sequence). V was pared by 5 bases and J by 5 bases, with 14 bases between. CDR3 sequence (DNA): TGTGCCAGCAGTCGCCCCACTGCGGGAGATACGCAGTATTTT. Translated, it gives CASSRPTAGDTQYF.

This clone was seen only a few times. The genes are TRBV5-1 and TRBJ1-4; D may be TRBD1 (6 bases). The CDR3 runs 13 residues. Between the trimmed V and J ends, which lost 3 bases and 11 bases, there was a span of 14 bases. From germline, CDR1 is SGHRS and CDR2 YFSETQ. The CDR3 nucleotides are TGCGCCAGCAGCTCAGTGACAGGAAAGAAACTGTTTTTT. Its translation is CASSSVTGKKLFF.